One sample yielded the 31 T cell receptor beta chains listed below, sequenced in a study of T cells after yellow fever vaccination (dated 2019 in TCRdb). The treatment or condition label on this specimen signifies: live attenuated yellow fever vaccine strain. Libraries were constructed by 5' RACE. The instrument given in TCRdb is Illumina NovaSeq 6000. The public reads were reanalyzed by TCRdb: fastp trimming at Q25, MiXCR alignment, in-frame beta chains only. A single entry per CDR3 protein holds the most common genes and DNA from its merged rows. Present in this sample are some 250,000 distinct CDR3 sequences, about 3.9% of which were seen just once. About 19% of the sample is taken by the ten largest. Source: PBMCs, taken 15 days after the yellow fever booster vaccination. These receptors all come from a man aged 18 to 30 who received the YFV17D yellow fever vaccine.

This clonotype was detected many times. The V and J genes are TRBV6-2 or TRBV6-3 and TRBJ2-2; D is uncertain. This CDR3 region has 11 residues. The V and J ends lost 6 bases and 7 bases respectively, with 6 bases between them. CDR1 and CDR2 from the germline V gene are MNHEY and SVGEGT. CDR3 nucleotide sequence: TGTGCCAGCAGGATGAACGGGGAGCTGTTTTTT. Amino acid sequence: CASRMNGELFF.

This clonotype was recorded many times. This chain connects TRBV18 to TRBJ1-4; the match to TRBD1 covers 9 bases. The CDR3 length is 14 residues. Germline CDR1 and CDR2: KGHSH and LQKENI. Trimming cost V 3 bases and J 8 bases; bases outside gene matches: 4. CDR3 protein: CASSPRTGDEKLFF. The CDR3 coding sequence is TGTGCCAGCTCACCGAGGACAGGGGACGAAAAACTGTTTTTT.

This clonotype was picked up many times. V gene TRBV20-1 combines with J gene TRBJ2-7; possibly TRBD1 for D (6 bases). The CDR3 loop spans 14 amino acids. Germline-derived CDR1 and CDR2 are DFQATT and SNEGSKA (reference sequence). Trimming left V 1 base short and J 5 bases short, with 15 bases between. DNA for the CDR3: TGCAGTGCTAGAGCGACAGGCCCTCGCGACGAGCAGTACTTC. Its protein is CSARATGPRDEQYF.

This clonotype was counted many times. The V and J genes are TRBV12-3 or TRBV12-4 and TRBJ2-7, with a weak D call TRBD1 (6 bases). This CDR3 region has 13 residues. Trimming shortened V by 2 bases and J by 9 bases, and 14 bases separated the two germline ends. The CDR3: CASSLFPQDRQYF. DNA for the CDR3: TGTGCCAGCAGTTTATTCCCGCAGGACAGGCAGTACTTC.

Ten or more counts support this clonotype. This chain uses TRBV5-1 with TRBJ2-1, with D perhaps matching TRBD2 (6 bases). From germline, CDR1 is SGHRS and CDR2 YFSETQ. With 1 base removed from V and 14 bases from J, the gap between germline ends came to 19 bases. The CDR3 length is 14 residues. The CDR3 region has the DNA TGCGCCAGCAGCTTGTACTCCGGGACTCCCATTGAGTTCTTC. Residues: CASSLYSGTPIEFF. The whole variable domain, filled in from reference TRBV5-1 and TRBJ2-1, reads KAGVTQTPRYLIKTRGQQVTLSCSPISGHRSVSWYQQTPGQGLQFLFEYFSETQRNKGNFPGRFSGRQFSNSRSEMNVSTLELGDSALYLCASSLYSGTPIEFFGPGTRLTVL.

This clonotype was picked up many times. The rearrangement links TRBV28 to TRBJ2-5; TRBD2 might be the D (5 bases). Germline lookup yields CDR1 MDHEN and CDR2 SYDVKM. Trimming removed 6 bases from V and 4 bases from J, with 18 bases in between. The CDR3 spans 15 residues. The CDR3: CASRVPGLRGETQYF. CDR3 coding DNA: TGTGCCAGCAGAGTCCCGGGTCTCCGGGGAGAGACCCAGTACTTC.

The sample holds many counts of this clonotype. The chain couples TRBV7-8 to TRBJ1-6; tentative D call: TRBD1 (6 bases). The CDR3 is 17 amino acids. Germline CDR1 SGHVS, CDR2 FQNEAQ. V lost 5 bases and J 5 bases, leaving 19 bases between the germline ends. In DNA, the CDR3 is TGTGCCAGCAGCCAACAGAGCCGGGACACCCATAATTCACCCCTCCACTTT. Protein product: CASSQQSRDTHNSPLHF. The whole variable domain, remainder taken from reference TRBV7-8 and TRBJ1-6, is GAGVSQSPRYKVAKRGQDVALRCDPISGHVSLFWYQQALGQGPEFLTYFQNEAQLDKSGLPSDRFFAERPEGSVSTLKIQRTQQEDSAVYLCASSQQSRDTHNSPLHFGNGTRLTVT.

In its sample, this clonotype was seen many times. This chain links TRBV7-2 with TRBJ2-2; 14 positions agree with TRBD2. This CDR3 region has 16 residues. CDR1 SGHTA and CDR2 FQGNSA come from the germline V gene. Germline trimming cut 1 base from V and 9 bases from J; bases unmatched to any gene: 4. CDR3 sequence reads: CASSLDGTSGGRELFF. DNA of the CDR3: TGTGCCAGCAGCTTAGATGGGACTAGCGGGGGAAGGGAGCTGTTTTTT.

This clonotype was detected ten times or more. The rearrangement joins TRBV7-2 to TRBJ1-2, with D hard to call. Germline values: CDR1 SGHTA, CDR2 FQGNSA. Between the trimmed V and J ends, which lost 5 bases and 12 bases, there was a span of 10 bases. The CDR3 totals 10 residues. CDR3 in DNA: TGTGCCAGCAGCCTCCCGGCTAACACCTTC. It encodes CASSLPANTF.

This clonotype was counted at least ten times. The CDR3 bases are TGCAGCGCTGCTAGCGGGACCTACAATGAGCAGTTCTTC. It yields the protein CSAASGTYNEQFF. This chain joins TRBV29-1 and TRBJ2-1; 9 nucleotides agree with TRBD2. Germline V CDR1 and CDR2: SQVTM, ANQGSEA. The J segment lost 2 bases and the V segment lost 7 bases, leaving 3 bases of the junction unmatched. The CDR3 spans 13 residues.

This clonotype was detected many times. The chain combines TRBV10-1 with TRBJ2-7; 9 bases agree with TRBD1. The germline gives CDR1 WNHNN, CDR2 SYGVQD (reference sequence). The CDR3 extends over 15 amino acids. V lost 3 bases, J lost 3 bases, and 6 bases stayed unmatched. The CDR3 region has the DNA TGCGCCAGCAGTGATTTGAGGACAGGGGACTACGAGCAGTACTTC. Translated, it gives CASSDLRTGDYEQYF.

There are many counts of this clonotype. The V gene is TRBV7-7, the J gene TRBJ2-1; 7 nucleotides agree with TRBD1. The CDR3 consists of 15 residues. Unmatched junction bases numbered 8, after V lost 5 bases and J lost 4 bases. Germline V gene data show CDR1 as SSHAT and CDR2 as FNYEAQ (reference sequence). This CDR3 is CASSRAGTAYNEQFF. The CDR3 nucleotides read TGTGCCAGCAGCAGGGCTGGGACAGCTTACAATGAGCAGTTCTTC.

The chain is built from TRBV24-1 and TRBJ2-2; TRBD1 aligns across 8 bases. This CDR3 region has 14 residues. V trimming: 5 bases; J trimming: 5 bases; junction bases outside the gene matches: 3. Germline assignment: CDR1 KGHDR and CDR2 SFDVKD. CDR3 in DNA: TGTGCCACCAGTGGCGACAGGGGAACCGGGGAGCTGTTTTTT. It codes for CATSGDRGTGELFF.

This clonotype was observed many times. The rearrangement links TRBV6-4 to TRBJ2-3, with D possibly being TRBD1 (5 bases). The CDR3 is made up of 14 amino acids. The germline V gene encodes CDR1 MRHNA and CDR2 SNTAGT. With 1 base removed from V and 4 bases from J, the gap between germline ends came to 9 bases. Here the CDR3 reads CASSDFQGADTQYF. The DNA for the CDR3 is TGTGCCAGCAGTGACTTCCAGGGCGCAGATACGCAGTATTTT.

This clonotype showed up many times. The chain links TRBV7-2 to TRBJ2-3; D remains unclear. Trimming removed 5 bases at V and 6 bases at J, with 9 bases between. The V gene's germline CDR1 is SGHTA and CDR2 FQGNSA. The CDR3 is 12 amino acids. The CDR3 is CASSKALDTQYF. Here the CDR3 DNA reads TGTGCCAGCAGCAAGGCGTTGGATACGCAGTATTTT.

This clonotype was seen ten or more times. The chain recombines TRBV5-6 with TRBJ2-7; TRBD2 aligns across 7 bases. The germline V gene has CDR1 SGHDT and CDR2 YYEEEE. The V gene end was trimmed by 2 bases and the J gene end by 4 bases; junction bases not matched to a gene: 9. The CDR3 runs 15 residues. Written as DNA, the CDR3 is TGTGCCAGCAGCTTTCTCACCCGGGGGGAGTACGAGCAGTACTTC. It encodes CASSFLTRGEYEQYF.

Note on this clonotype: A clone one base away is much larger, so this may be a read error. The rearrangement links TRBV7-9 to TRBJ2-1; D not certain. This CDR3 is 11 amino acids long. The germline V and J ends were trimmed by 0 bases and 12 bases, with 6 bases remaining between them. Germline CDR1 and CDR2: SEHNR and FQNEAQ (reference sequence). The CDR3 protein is CASSLAPVQFF. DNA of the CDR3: TGTGCCAGCAGCTTAGCTCCTGTGCAGTTCTTC.

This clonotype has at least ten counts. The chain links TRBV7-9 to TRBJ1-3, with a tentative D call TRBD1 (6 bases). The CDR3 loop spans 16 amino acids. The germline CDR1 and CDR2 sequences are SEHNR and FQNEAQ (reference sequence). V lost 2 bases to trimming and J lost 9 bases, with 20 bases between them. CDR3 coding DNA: TGTGCCAGCAGCTTACCACCGGGACACATTAAATTCACCATATATTTT. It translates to CASSLPPGHIKFTIYF. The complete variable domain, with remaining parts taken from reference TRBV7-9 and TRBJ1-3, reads DTGVSQNPRHKITKRGQNVTFRCDPISEHNRLYWYRQTLGQGPEFLTYFQNEAQLEKSRLLSDRFSAERPKGSFSTLEIQRTEQGDSAMYLCASSLPPGHIKFTIYFGEGSWLTVV.

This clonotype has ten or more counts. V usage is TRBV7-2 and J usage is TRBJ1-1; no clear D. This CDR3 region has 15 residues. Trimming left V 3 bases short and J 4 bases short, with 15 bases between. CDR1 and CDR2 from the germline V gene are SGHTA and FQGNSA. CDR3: CASSLGSGIPTEAFF. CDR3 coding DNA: TGTGCCAGCAGCTTGGGTTCTGGCATTCCCACTGAAGCTTTCTTT.

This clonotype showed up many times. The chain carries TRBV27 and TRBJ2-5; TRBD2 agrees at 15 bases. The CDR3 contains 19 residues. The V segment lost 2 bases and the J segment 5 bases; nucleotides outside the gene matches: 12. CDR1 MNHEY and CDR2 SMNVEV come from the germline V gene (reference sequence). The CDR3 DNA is TGTGCCAGCAGTTTAAGGACTAGCGGGGGGGCAGGCGGATCGGAGACCCAGTACTTC. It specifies CASSLRTSGGAGGSETQYF.

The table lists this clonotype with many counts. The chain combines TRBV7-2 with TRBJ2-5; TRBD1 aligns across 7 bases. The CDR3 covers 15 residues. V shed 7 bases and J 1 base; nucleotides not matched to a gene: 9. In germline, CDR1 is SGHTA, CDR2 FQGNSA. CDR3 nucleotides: TGTGCCAGCAACCATAGACAGGGCCCCCAAGAGACCCAGTACTTC. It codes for CASNHRQGPQETQYF.

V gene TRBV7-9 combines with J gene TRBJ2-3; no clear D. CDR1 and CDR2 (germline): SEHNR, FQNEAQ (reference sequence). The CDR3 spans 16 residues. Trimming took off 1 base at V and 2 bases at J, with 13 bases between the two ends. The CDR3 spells CASSLGAVQSTDTQYF. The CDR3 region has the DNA TGTGCCAGCAGCTTAGGTGCAGTGCAATCCACAGATACGCAGTATTTT.

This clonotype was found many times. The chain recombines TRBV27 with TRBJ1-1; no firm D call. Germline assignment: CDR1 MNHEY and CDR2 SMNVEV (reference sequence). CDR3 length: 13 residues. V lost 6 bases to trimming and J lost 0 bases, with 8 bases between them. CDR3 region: CASSAAMNTEAFF. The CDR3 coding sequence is TGTGCCAGCAGCGCCGCCATGAACACTGAAGCTTTCTTT.

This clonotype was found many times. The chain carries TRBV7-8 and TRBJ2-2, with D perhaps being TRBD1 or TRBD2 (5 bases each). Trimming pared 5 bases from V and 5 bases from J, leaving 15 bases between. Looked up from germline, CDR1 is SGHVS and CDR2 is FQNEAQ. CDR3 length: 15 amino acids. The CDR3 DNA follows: TGTGCCAGCAGCCACCCCGGGACGGATACCGGGGAGCTGTTTTTT. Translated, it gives CASSHPGTDTGELFF.

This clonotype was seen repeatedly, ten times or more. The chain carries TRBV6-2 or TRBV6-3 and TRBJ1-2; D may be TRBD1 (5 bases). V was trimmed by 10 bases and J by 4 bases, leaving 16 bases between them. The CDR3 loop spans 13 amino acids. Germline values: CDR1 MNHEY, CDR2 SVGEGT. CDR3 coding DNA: TGTGCCACCCAACACTCGACAGTCTATGGCTACACCTTC. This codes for CATQHSTVYGYTF.

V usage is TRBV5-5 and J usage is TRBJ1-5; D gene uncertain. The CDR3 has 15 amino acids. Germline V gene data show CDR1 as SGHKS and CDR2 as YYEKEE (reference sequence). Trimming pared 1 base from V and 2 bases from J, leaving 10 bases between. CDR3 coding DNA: TGTGCCAGCAGCTTGCGGGGTTTCGGCAATCAGCCCCAGCATTTT. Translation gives CASSLRGFGNQPQHF.

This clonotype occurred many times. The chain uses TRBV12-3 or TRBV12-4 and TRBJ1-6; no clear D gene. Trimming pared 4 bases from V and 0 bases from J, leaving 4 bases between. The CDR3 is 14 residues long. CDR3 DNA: TGTGCCAGCAGTTCAAGCTCCTATAATTCACCCCTCCACTTT. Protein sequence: CASSSSSYNSPLHF.

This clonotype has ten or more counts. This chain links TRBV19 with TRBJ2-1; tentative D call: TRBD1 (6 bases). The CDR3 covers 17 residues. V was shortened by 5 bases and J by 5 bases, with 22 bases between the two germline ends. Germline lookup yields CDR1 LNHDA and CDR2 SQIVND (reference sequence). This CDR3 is CASSVLTGRGRDNEQFF. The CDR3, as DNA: TGTGCCAGTAGTGTCCTCACAGGGAGAGGCCGGGACAATGAGCAGTTCTTC.

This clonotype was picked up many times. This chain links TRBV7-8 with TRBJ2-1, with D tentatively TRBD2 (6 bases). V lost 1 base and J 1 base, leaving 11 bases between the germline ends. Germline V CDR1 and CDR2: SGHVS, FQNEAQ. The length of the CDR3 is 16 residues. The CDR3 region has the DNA TGTGCCAGCAGCTTAGGGAGTAGCGGTTCCTACAATGAGCAGTTCTTC. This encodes CASSLGSSGSYNEQFF.

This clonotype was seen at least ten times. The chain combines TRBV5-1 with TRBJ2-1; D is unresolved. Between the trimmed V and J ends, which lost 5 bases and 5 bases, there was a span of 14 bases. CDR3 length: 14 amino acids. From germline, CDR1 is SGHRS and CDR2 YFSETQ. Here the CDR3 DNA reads TGCGCCAGCAGGTCGACGTTCACGGACAATGAGCAGTTCTTC. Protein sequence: CASRSTFTDNEQFF.

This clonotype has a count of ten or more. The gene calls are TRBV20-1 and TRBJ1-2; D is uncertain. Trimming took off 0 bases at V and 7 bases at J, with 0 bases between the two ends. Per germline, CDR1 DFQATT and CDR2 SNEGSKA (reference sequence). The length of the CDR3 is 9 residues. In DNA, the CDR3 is TGCAGTGCTAGAGATGGCTACACCTTC. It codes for CSARDGYTF.